The present T cell receptor beta chain was sequenced within a study of OX40 agonist ivuxolimab in advanced cancers. V trimming: 0 bases; J trimming: 2 bases; junction bases outside the gene matches: 3. Germline-derived CDR1 and CDR2 are SGHTA and FQGNSA. The CDR3 covers 16 residues. Sequencing was performed with immunoSEQ multiplex PCR; in TCRdb, only in-frame clones are kept and a portion is missing. In the table there are fewer than 65,000 clones, approximately 86% of which are singletons. Sequencing was performed on CD4+ or CD8+ T cells sorted from blood, taken in a trial of the OX40 agonist ivuxolimab. The V and J genes are TRBV7-2 and TRBJ2-3; TRBD2 agrees at 9 bases. The source is an adult with an advanced solid tumor such as melanoma, head and neck, liver or kidney cancer. CDR3 in amino acids: CASSLASGSTTDTQYF. CDR3 DNA: TGTGCCAGCAGCTTAGCTAGCGGGAGTACCACAGATACGCAGTATTTT. Using reference TRBV7-2 and TRBJ2-3 for the parts outside the CDR3, the full variable domain is GAGVSQSPSNKVTEKGKDVELRCDPISGHTALYWYRQSLGQGLEFLIYFQGNSAPDKSGLPSDRFSAERTGGSVSTLTIQRTQQEDSAVYLCASSLASGSTTDTQYFGPGTRLTVL.